Listed below are T cell receptor beta chains from one sample, sequenced in a study of shared T cell receptors in the human thymus. The protocol was immunoSEQ multiplex PCR, while the TCRdb copy is restricted to in-frame clones and leaves out a portion. The data show 700,000 or so clones, 80% to 90% seen once. This sample was shared with a second study, whose subject was human thymus T cells.

The sequenced sample consisted of thymocytes. These TCRs come from a girl less than two years old with a congenital heart defect. CDR3s include the opening cysteine and the closing phenylalanine or tryptophan. D genes are given only for firm matches. Not every row has a clone size; where given, it reads once, few, many or a size class.

>TRBJ2-7|NA|TRBV4-1|NA
CASSFTQGKPYEQYF
TGCGCCAGCAGCTTTACCCAGGGGAAACCCTACGAGCAGTACTTC
>TRBJ2-1|NA|TRBV5-6|NA
CASSATEGSYNEQFF
TGTGCCAGCAGCGCTACAGAAGGATCCTACAATGAGCAGTTCTTC
>TRBJ2-1|NA|TRBV5-8|TRBD2
CASSLRGLAGEGEQFF
TGTGCCAGCAGCTTGAGGGGCCTAGCGGGGGAGGGTGAGCAGTTCTTC
>TRBJ2-1|NA|TRBV6-6|NA
CASRSRSVSYNEQFF
TGTGCCAGCCGGTCCCGTAGTGTCTCCTACAATGAGCAGTTCTTC
>TRBJ2-1|once|TRBV29-1|NA
CSVEPRQYNEQFF
TGCAGCGTTGAACCCCGACAGTACAATGAGCAGTTCTTC
>TRBJ1-6|NA|TRBV6-6|NA
CASRRSLPRDSPLHF
TGTGCCAGCAGACGATCCCTTCCTCGCGATTCACCCCTCCACTTT
>TRBJ1-1|NA|TRBV6-5|NA
CASSYCETDREAFF
TGTGCCAGCAGTTACTGTGAAACAGACAGGGAAGCTTTCTTT
>TRBJ2-1|NA|TRBV11-2|NA
CASSLVHLVRNNEQFF
TGTGCCAGCAGCTTAGTGCATCTAGTTCGTAACAATGAGCAGTTCTTC
>TRBJ2-7|NA|TRBV4-1|TRBD1
CASSQGGAQGASKAYEQYF
TGCGCCAGCAGCCAGGGGGGGGCACAGGGGGCATCGAAGGCCTACGAGCAGTACTTC
>TRBJ1-1|NA|TRBV6-1|NA
CASSERQAPFANTEAFF
TGTGCCAGCAGTGAAAGGCAGGCGCCGTTCGCGAACACTGAAGCTTTCTTT
>TRBJ2-7|NA|TRBV19|NA
CASSRSGFVGYEQYF
TGTGCCAGTAGTAGATCAGGGTTTGTTGGCTACGAGCAGTACTTC
>TRBJ2-1|NA|TRBV5-1|TRBD1
CASSLEPWTGNYNEQFF
TGCGCCAGCAGCCTCGAACCCTGGACAGGGAACTACAATGAGCAGTTCTTC
>TRBJ1-1|once|TRBV11-3|NA
CASSPGTRTEAFF
TGTGCCAGCAGCCCCGGGACACGCACTGAAGCTTTCTTT
>TRBJ1-6|NA|TRBV4-1|TRBD1
CASSLFATGPAQARNSPLHF
TGCGCCAGCAGCCTCTTTGCGACAGGGCCAGCCCAGGCAAGAAATTCCCCCCTCCACTTT
>TRBJ1-1|NA|TRBV6-6|NA
CASSYPGRPNTEAFF
TGTGCCAGCAGTTACCCAGGAAGGCCGAACACTGAAGCTTTCTTT
>TRBJ2-7|NA|TRBV9|TRBD1
CASSGAGQGNHEQYF
TGTGCCAGCAGCGGAGCGGGACAGGGGAACCACGAGCAGTACTTC
>TRBJ1-2|NA|TRBV5-1|NA
CASSLVRDGYTF
TGCGCCAGCAGCTTGGTCCGCGATGGCTACACCTTC
>TRBJ1-2|once|TRBV11-2|NA
CASSHRRGTNYGYTF
TGTGCCAGCAGCCACAGACGGGGAACTAACTATGGCTACACCTTC
>TRBJ2-1|NA|TRBV7-2|TRBD2
CASSLIASGGWSSYNEQFF
TGTGCCAGCAGCTTAATAGCTAGCGGGGGGTGGAGCTCCTACAATGAGCAGTTCTTC
>TRBJ2-1|NA|TRBV7-6|TRBD2
CASSLAFGLADLNEQFF
TGTGCCAGCAGCTTAGCGTTTGGGCTAGCGGACCTCAATGAGCAGTTCTTC
>TRBJ2-1|once|TRBV27|TRBD2
CASSLALAAGHNEQFF
TGTGCCAGCAGTTTAGCACTAGCGGCTGGACACAATGAGCAGTTCTTC
>TRBJ1-1|NA|TRBV5-4|NA
CASSLDGEGGTEAFF
TGTGCCAGCAGCTTGGATGGGGAAGGAGGCACTGAAGCTTTCTTT
>TRBJ2-7|NA|TRBV6-1|TRBD1
CASSKGQGGHEQYF
TGTGCCAGCAGTAAGGGACAGGGGGGACACGAGCAGTACTTC
>TRBJ2-3|once|TRBV15|TRBD2
CATSINLAGGDCTQYF
TGTGCCACCAGCATTAACCTAGCGGGGGGCGATTGTACGCAGTATTTT
>TRBJ1-5|NA|TRBV15|NA
CATSRDPDGGHSNQPQHF
TGTGCCACCAGCAGAGATCCCGACGGGGGTCATAGCAATCAGCCCCAGCATTTT
>TRBJ1-1|NA|TRBV2|NA
CASSQGNTEAFF
TGTGCCAGCAGTCAGGGGAACACTGAAGCTTTCTTT
>TRBJ2-1|NA|TRBV27|TRBD1
CASSLEPSGQDTYNEQFF
TGTGCCAGCAGTTTAGAACCTTCGGGACAGGACACCTACAATGAGCAGTTCTTC